What follows are 16 T cell receptor beta chains derived from one specimen sequenced in a study of shared clonotypes between healthy human individuals. Using immunoSEQ multiplex PCR, the repertoire was profiled, and TCRdb retains in-frame clones only, with some absent. The profile shows around 690,000 clones, 90% of them singletons. Sequenced material: memory CD8+ T cells from PBMCs. Subset given: CD45RO+ cells pooled with CCR7-negative TemRA cells. The receptors shown here come from a man younger than 30 in good health. Some clones in this sample may be carry-over from other donors' samples.

CDR3 in DNA: TGTGCCAGCAGTTTAAATAGGGCTGGTGGTACGCAGTATTTT. The encoded protein is CASSLNRAGGTQYF. V gene TRBV28 combines with J gene TRBJ2-3; D not certain. With 2 bases removed from V and 8 bases from J, the gap between germline ends came to 14 bases. The CDR3 has 14 residues. Germline loops: CDR1 MDHEN, CDR2 SYDVKM.

The V and J genes are TRBV6-5 and TRBJ2-2; either TRBD1 or TRBD2 may supply D (5 bases each). This CDR3 spans 14 amino acids. Trimming removed 7 bases at V and 7 bases at J, with 16 bases between. In germline, CDR1 is MNHEY, CDR2 SVGAGI. CDR3 DNA sequence: TGTGCCAGCAATAAGTGGGGGAGCGACGGGGAGCTGTTTTTT. This sequence encodes CASNKWGSDGELFF.

The V gene is TRBV11-1, the J gene TRBJ2-5; D call uncertain. V was trimmed by 2 bases and J by 7 bases, leaving 11 bases between them. This CDR3 region has 13 residues. Looked up from germline, CDR1 is SGHAT and CDR2 is FQDESV (reference sequence). In nucleotides, the CDR3 is TGTGCCAGCAGCTTAACGGATTCCCGGACCCAGTACTTC. This sequence encodes CASSLTDSRTQYF.

The rearrangement uses TRBV27 and TRBJ1-1; weak D call: TRBD1 (6 bases). Germline assignment: CDR1 MNHEY and CDR2 SMNVEV (reference sequence). The CDR3 loop spans 14 amino acids. Trimming removed 5 bases at V and 5 bases at J, with 15 bases between. The CDR3 nucleotides are TGTGCCAGCAGTCTAACAGGGACCGGGACTGAAGCTTTCTTT. Amino acids: CASSLTGTGTEAFF.

This clone was observed once. DNA of the CDR3: TGTGCCAGCAGTTTGAAGGCGTTAGGCAATCAGCCCCAGCATTTT. Encoded protein: CASSLKALGNQPQHF. The chain carries TRBV28 and TRBJ1-5; D not resolved. The CDR3 has 15 residues. Germline CDR1 and CDR2: MDHEN and SYDVKM. Trimming stripped 3 bases from V and 2 bases from J, with 11 bases between.

A single count supports this clone. The gene calls are TRBV7-6 and TRBJ2-3; D not resolved. V lost 1 base to trimming and J lost 4 bases, with 9 bases between them. Germline-derived CDR1 and CDR2 are SGHVS and FNYEAQ. CDR3 length: 14 amino acids. DNA for the CDR3: TGTGCCAGCAGCTTAGGCAGGATCCCAGATACGCAGTATTTT. It encodes CASSLGRIPDTQYF.

This sequence joins TRBV5-1 and TRBJ2-7; D is undetermined. Germline-derived CDR1 and CDR2 are SGHRS and YFSETQ. The CDR3 runs 13 residues. Trimming took 4 bases from V and 0 from J, leaving 8 bases between them. The CDR3 spells CASSMTPSYEQYF. The CDR3 DNA sequence: TGCGCCAGCAGCATGACACCCTCCTACGAGCAGTACTTC. Combining the CDR3 with reference TRBV5-1 and TRBJ2-7 gives the whole variable domain KAGVTQTPRYLIKTRGQQVTLSCSPISGHRSVSWYQQTPGQGLQFLFEYFSETQRNKGNFPGRFSGRQFSNSRSEMNVSTLELGDSALYLCASSMTPSYEQYFGPGTRLTVT.

The J gene is TRBJ2-3, the V gene TRBV6-6, with D unresolved. Germline loops: CDR1 MNHNY, CDR2 SVGAGI (reference sequence). The CDR3 is 16 amino acids. Trimming took 0 bases from V and 2 from J, leaving 12 bases between them. CDR3 nucleotide sequence: TGTGCCAGCAGTTACTCGCGCGCTTGGACCACAGATACGCAGTATTTT. It specifies CASSYSRAWTTDTQYF.

In this sample, this clone turned up once. V usage is TRBV7-9 and J usage is TRBJ2-3; 14 bases align to TRBD2. Germline V lookup: CDR1 SEHNR, CDR2 FQNEAQ (reference sequence). CDR3 length: 15 amino acids. The junction had 3 bases not matched to a gene; V was cut back by 5 bases and J by 5 bases. Here the CDR3 reads CASSRLAGGQDTQYF. CDR3 nucleotide sequence: TGTGCCAGCAGCCGACTAGCGGGAGGGCAAGATACGCAGTATTTT.

The chain recombines TRBV6-1 with TRBJ2-3, with 9 bases that match TRBD2. This CDR3 has 19 amino acids. CDR1 and CDR2 from the germline V gene are MNHNS and SASEGT. The V and J ends lost 1 base and 2 bases, in that order; junction bases with no gene match: 13. The CDR3 region is CASSEVVRLAGSVTDTQYF. CDR3 nucleotide sequence: TGTGCCAGCAGTGAAGTGGTTAGGCTAGCGGGATCGGTCACAGATACGCAGTATTTT.

The chain has TRBV13 and TRBJ2-7; 9 nucleotides align to TRBD1. In germline, CDR1 is PRHDT, CDR2 FYEKMQ (reference sequence). V shed 5 bases, J shed 2 bases, and the junction held 7 bases outside the gene matches. CDR3 length: 15 amino acids. The CDR3: CASSLRDRATYEQYF. DNA of the CDR3: TGTGCCAGCAGCCTCCGGGACAGGGCAACCTACGAGCAGTACTTC. Filled out from reference TRBV13 and TRBJ2-7, the complete variable domain reads AAGVIQSPRHLIKEKRETATLKCYPIPRHDTVYWYQQGPGQDPQFLISFYEKMQSDKGSIPDRFSAQQFSDYHSELNMSSLELGDSALYFCASSLRDRATYEQYFGPGTRLTVT.

V gene TRBV7-9 combines with J gene TRBJ2-1; D perhaps matches TRBD2 (6 bases). V gave up 3 bases and J gave up 10 bases, with 16 bases separating them. The CDR3 is 14 residues long. Germline V gene sequence: CDR1 SEHNR, CDR2 FQNEAQ (reference sequence). CDR3 in DNA: TGTGCCAGCAGCTTCCTTCGGGACTCTTCAGAGCAGTTCTTC. This translates into CASSFLRDSSEQFF.

This clone showed up just once. The DNA for the CDR3 is TGCGCCAGCAGCCAAGGCGAGAATGAAAAACTGTTTTTT. Its translation: CASSQGENEKLFF. The chain is built from TRBV4-1 and TRBJ1-4; no clear D gene. There are 13 residues in the CDR3. Deletions cut 1 base from V and 5 bases from J, with 5 bases between. CDR1 is MGHRA, CDR2 YSYEKL, per germline.

Only one count was recorded for this clone. The V gene is TRBV7-8, the J gene TRBJ2-7; weak D call: TRBD2 (6 bases). CDR1 and CDR2 (germline): SGHVS, FQNEAQ. V was pared by 2 bases and J by 4 bases, with 21 bases between. The CDR3 has 17 residues. In DNA, the CDR3 is TGTGCCAGCAGCTTATTGGTCGGGGAGGACCCATCTTACGAGCAGTACTTC. This codes for CASSLLVGEDPSYEQYF.

The table lists this clone with a few counts. The chain joins TRBV9 to TRBJ1-1; D unresolved. V was clipped by 4 bases and J by 3 bases, with 10 bases between them. Germline CDR1 reads SGDLS; CDR2 reads YYNGEE. The CDR3 consists of 13 residues. Here the CDR3 DNA reads TGTGCCAGCAGCTCCCCACCATACACTGAAGCTTTCTTT. This sequence encodes CASSSPPYTEAFF.

V is TRBV7-8 and J is TRBJ2-4; D tentatively fits TRBD1 or TRBD2 (5 bases each). V was shortened by 1 base and J by 1 base, with 14 bases between the two germline ends. The CDR3 has 17 amino acids. Germline V gives CDR1 SGHVS, CDR2 FQNEAQ. Written as DNA, the CDR3 is TGTGCCAGCAGCTTAGTTGGCGTCTGGGGGGCCAAAAACATTCAGTACTTC. Its translation is CASSLVGVWGAKNIQYF.